Below, 32 T cell receptor beta chains from the same sample are listed, as sequenced in a study of shared clonotypes between healthy human individuals. Sequenced by immunoSEQ multiplex PCR; TCRdb stores in-frame clones only, minus some. The repertoire includes 2 million to 3 million clones, approximately 94% of them detected once, and around 0.37% sits in the top ten. Input material: naive CD4+ T cells from PBMCs. Subset described: CD45RA+ positively selected. These receptors were taken from a man between 18 and 35 years old in good health. Some clones in this sample may be carry-over from other donors' samples.

V and J are TRBV7-3 and TRBJ2-6, with D tentatively TRBD2 (5 bases). Germline loops: CDR1 SGHTA, CDR2 FQGTGA. The ends were cut back, 5 bases at V and 0 bases at J, with 11 bases in the middle. The CDR3 is 16 amino acids. CDR3 in DNA: TGTGCCAGCAGCCCCCCGGGATTCTCTGGGGCCAACGTCCTGACTTTC. Its translation: CASSPPGFSGANVLTF. The full variable domain, completed using reference TRBV7-3 and TRBJ2-6, is GAGVSQTPSNKVTEKGKYVELRCDPISGHTALYWYRQSLGQGPEFLIYFQGTGAADDSGLPNDRFFAVRPEGSVSTLKIQRTERGDSAVYLCASSPPGFSGANVLTFGAGSRLTVL.

This rearrangement joins TRBV7-9 to TRBJ1-5; 8 positions agree with TRBD1. Germline V gene lookup returns CDR1 SEHNR and CDR2 FQNEAQ (reference sequence). The CDR3 spans 12 residues. The V segment lost 6 bases and the J segment 6 bases; nucleotides outside the gene matches: 1. CDR3 in DNA: TGTGCCAGCAGAGGACAGGGTCAGCCCCAGCATTTT. Translated: CASRGQGQPQHF.

Note on this clone: Distinct nucleotide sequences in the sample also encode this CDR3. V is TRBV4-1 and J is TRBJ2-5; D is ambiguous. There are 13 residues in the CDR3. V lost 1 base to trimming and J lost 2 bases, with 5 bases between them. Germline CDR1 is MGHRA and CDR2 is YSYEKL. CDR3 sequence reads: CASSQGRQETQYF. CDR3 sequence (DNA): TGCGCCAGCAGCCAAGGGCGGCAAGAGACCCAGTACTTC.

This chain links TRBV2 with TRBJ1-5; 9 bases map to TRBD1. The CDR3 has 15 amino acids. Per germline, CDR1 SNHLY and CDR2 FYNNEI. V gave up 5 bases and J gave up 6 bases; unmatched junction bases: 8. The CDR3 sequence: CASSPGTGKAQPQHF. CDR3 DNA: TGTGCCAGCAGTCCAGGGACAGGGAAGGCTCAGCCCCAGCATTTT.

The J gene is TRBJ1-1, the V gene TRBV6-1; D perhaps matches TRBD1 (6 bases). The CDR3 totals 17 residues. Per the germline V gene, CDR1 is MNHNS and CDR2 is SASEGT. The V gene lost 2 bases and the J gene lost 3 bases, with 19 bases spanning the gap. CDR3 sequence: CASSELGGAEEYTEAFF. CDR3 DNA: TGTGCCAGCAGTGAATTGGGGGGCGCGGAGGAGTACACTGAAGCTTTCTTT.

This rearrangement joins TRBV6-1 to TRBJ2-1; 7 bases are a match to TRBD2. This CDR3 comprises 15 residues. The V segment lost 6 bases and the J segment 0 bases; nucleotides outside the gene matches: 5. CDR1 and CDR2 from the germline V gene are MNHNS and SASEGT. CDR3 amino acids: CASRDWGGSYNEQFF. CDR3 DNA sequence: TGTGCCAGCAGAGATTGGGGGGGCTCCTACAATGAGCAGTTCTTC.

This chain joins TRBV11-2 and TRBJ2-5; possible D gene TRBD2, 5 bases. Germline-derived CDR1 and CDR2 are SGHAT and FQNNGV. The CDR3 loop spans 16 amino acids. V lost 4 bases, J lost 5 bases, and 20 bases lay in between. CDR3 nucleotide sequence: TGTGCCAGCAGCTCATCGGACGGAGGCCGTCGGGAGACCCAGTACTTC. This sequence encodes CASSSSDGGRRETQYF.

The chain recombines TRBV5-1 with TRBJ1-5; a weak D match, TRBD1 (6 bases). CDR1 is SGHRS and CDR2 is YFSETQ in the germline V gene. This CDR3 has 15 amino acids. Trimming removed 5 bases at V and 1 base at J, with 13 bases between. CDR3 in amino acids: CASSRGGRSNQPQHF. DNA for the CDR3: TGCGCCAGCAGTCGTGGGGGCCGAAGCAATCAGCCCCAGCATTTT.

The chain combines TRBV27 with TRBJ1-4; D is unclear. The germline CDR1 and CDR2 sequences are MNHEY and SMNVEV (reference sequence). There are 17 residues in the CDR3. V was clipped by 1 base and J by 5 bases, with 17 bases between them. In DNA form, the CDR3 reads TGTGCCAGCAGTTTATTAACCCAGTGGGGAAAAAATGAAAAACTGTTTTTT. It is translated as CASSLLTQWGKNEKLFF.

The chain uses TRBV5-1 and TRBJ2-7; D could derive from TRBD1 or TRBD2 (5 bases each). From germline, CDR1 is SGHRS and CDR2 YFSETQ. V was cut by 4 bases and J by 4 bases, with 21 bases left in between. The CDR3 is 16 amino acids. The CDR3 sequence: CASSLDGGVLAYEQYF. CDR3 in DNA: TGCGCCAGCAGCCTGGATGGGGGAGTATTGGCGTACGAGCAGTACTTC. The full variable domain, with the rest looked up from reference TRBV5-1 and TRBJ2-7, is KAGVTQTPRYLIKTRGQQVTLSCSPISGHRSVSWYQQTPGQGLQFLFEYFSETQRNKGNFPGRFSGRQFSNSRSEMNVSTLELGDSALYLCASSLDGGVLAYEQYFGPGTRLTVT.

In its sample, this clone was seen once. The rearrangement joins TRBV7-7 to TRBJ2-7, with a weak D call TRBD1 (5 bases). V lost 5 bases and J lost 3, with 11 bases in between. The CDR3 extends over 13 amino acids. Per germline, CDR1 SSHAT and CDR2 FNYEAQ (reference sequence). CDR3 sequence: CASSQGPRYEQYF. Here the CDR3 DNA reads TGTGCCAGCAGCCAGGGCCCGCGCTACGAGCAGTACTTC.

J is TRBJ2-5 and V is TRBV7-6; 7 bases fit TRBD1. With 4 bases clipped from V and 2 bases from J, the junction kept 7 bases outside the gene matches. CDR3 length: 15 residues. Germline lookup yields CDR1 SGHVS and CDR2 FNYEAQ. CDR3 residues: CASSSRTGTQETQYF. Written as DNA, the CDR3 is TGTGCCAGCAGCTCTAGGACAGGAACTCAAGAGACCCAGTACTTC.

The chain is built from TRBV23-1 and TRBJ2-7, with 8 bases aligning to TRBD1. TRBV23-1 is designated an ORF whose function remains uncertain. Trimming took 0 bases from V and 4 from J; bases not matched to a gene: 5. CDR3 length: 15 residues. CDR3 coding DNA: TGCGCCAGCAGTCAATCCGCACAGGGGGGATACGAGCAGTACTTC. Its protein is CASSQSAQGGYEQYF.

This clone was counted between two and nine times. This same CDR3 is encoded by further DNA sequences in the sample. Here the CDR3 reads CASSRGQNTEAFF. The CDR3 nucleotides are TGCGCCAGCAGCAGAGGACAGAACACTGAAGCTTTCTTT. The V and J genes are TRBV5-1 and TRBJ1-1; tentatively, D is TRBD1 (5 bases). Trimming pared 4 bases from V and 1 base from J, leaving 8 bases between. Germline CDR1 SGHRS, CDR2 YFSETQ. CDR3 length: 13 amino acids.

The chain combines TRBV7-2 with TRBJ2-3; 10 bases fit TRBD1. Trimming removed 7 bases from V and 4 bases from J; junction bases left unmatched: 5. Germline loops: CDR1 SGHTA, CDR2 FQGNSA. The CDR3 runs 14 residues. The CDR3 here is CASNRDRGADTQYF. The DNA of the CDR3 is TGTGCCAGCAACCGGGACAGGGGCGCAGATACGCAGTATTTT.

With respect to this clone: This sample also contains other DNA sequences that code for the same CDR3. The chain is built from TRBV2 and TRBJ1-1; D unclear. Germline V gene data show CDR1 as SNHLY and CDR2 as FYNNEI. The V end was cut by 1 base, the J end by 1 base, with 4 bases between. CDR3 size: 13 residues. As DNA, the CDR3 is TGTGCCAGCAGTGAAGAAAGGAACACTGAAGCTTTCTTT. Protein product: CASSEERNTEAFF.

The chain recombines TRBV5-6 with TRBJ2-2; 11 bases match TRBD2. The length of the CDR3 is 16 residues. V trimming: 3 bases; J trimming: 4 bases; junction bases outside the gene matches: 5. The germline CDR1 and CDR2 sequences are SGHDT and YYEEEE. CDR3 DNA sequence: TGTGCCAGCAGCTCTAGCGGGAGGAGGTCCACCGGGGAGCTGTTTTTT. Translated, it gives CASSSSGRRSTGELFF. The entire variable domain, with the rest obtained from reference TRBV5-6 and TRBJ2-2, is as follows: DAGVTQSPTHLIKTRGQQVTLRCSPKSGHDTVSWYQQALGQGPQFIFQYYEEEERQRGNFPDRFSGHQFPNYSSELNVNALLLGDSALYLCASSSSGRRSTGELFFGEGSRLTVL.

The genes are TRBV2 and TRBJ2-1; no definite D call. V dropped 4 bases and J dropped 0 bases, with 16 bases sitting between them. This CDR3 is built from 17 residues. CDR1 is SNHLY, CDR2 FYNNEI, per germline. CDR3 loop: CASSVRQNYYSYNEQFF. The DNA for the CDR3 is TGTGCCAGCAGTGTCAGACAAAACTACTACTCCTACAATGAGCAGTTCTTC.

This clone was recorded once. The chain is built from TRBV9 and TRBJ2-2; 12 nucleotides agree with TRBD2. Germline-derived CDR1 and CDR2 are SGDLS and YYNGEE. Trimming took 4 bases from V and 7 from J; bases not matched to a gene: 8. The CDR3 is 16 amino acids. The CDR3 is CASSSRTSGMIGELFF. The CDR3 DNA reads TGTGCCAGCAGCTCGCGGACTAGCGGGATGATCGGGGAGCTGTTTTTT.

The V gene is TRBV25-1, the J gene TRBJ1-2; TRBD1 matches at 8 bases. With 4 bases clipped from V and 8 bases from J, the junction kept 6 bases outside the gene matches. The CDR3 is 13 amino acids. Germline CDR1 is MGHDK and CDR2 is SYGVNS. The CDR3 protein is CASSATGEYGYTF. The CDR3, as DNA: TGTGCCAGCAGTGCGACAGGGGAGTACGGCTACACCTTC.

With regard to this clone: Other DNA sequences in this specimen translate into the identical CDR3. The chain carries TRBV18 and TRBJ2-1; D ambiguous. V dropped 2 bases and J dropped 0 bases, with 11 bases sitting between them. Germline loops: CDR1 KGHSH, CDR2 LQKENI. The CDR3 sequence is 16 residues long. CDR3 in DNA: TGTGCCAGCTCACCATCTTTGGGTTCCTCCTACAATGAGCAGTTCTTC. Amino acid sequence: CASSPSLGSSYNEQFF. Supplemented by reference TRBV18 and TRBJ2-1, the full variable domain reads NAGVMQNPRHLVRRRGQEARLRCSPMKGHSHVYWYRQLPEEGLKFMVYLQKENIIDESGMPKERFSAEFPKEGPSILRIQQVVRGDSAAYFCASSPSLGSSYNEQFFGPGTRLTVL.

V and J are TRBV29-1 and TRBJ1-1; D is unresolved. CDR1 and CDR2 from the germline V gene are SQVTM and ANQGSEA. V shed 8 bases and J shed 5 bases, with 15 bases lying between them. CDR3 length: 12 amino acids. The CDR3 nucleotides are TGCAGCCCTCGAGTGGGCGAGACTGAAGCTTTCTTT. As protein: CSPRVGETEAFF.

The CDR3 is CASSSREGTNEKLFF. CDR3 sequence (DNA): TGTGCCAGCAGTTCACGGGAGGGCACTAATGAAAAACTGTTTTTT. The gene calls are TRBV28 and TRBJ1-4; no clear D. V dropped 4 bases and J dropped 2 bases, with 11 bases sitting between them. Germline V gene lookup returns CDR1 MDHEN and CDR2 SYDVKM. The CDR3 extends over 15 amino acids.

This chain links TRBV19 with TRBJ1-5; D may be TRBD1 (6 bases). V dropped 3 bases and J dropped 1 base, with 19 bases sitting between them. This CDR3 is built from 18 residues. Germline V CDR1 and CDR2: LNHDA, SQIVND (reference sequence). Here the CDR3 DNA reads TGTGCCAGTAGTATCTCTCGACAGGTTCGAGGAAGCAATCAGCCCCAGCATTTT. This encodes CASSISRQVRGSNQPQHF.

This chain joins TRBV5-8 and TRBJ1-5; maybe TRBD1 (5 bases). This CDR3 is built from 15 residues. Per the germline V gene, CDR1 is SGHTS and CDR2 is YDEGEE. V was cut by 4 bases and J by 0 bases, with 11 bases left in between. The CDR3 DNA reads TGTGCCAGCAGCCCGGGGACGGTTAGCAATCAGCCCCAGCATTTT. Translation: CASSPGTVSNQPQHF.

The V call is TRBV2, the J call TRBJ2-2; D gene uncertain. Germline loops: CDR1 SNHLY, CDR2 FYNNEI. Trimming left V 4 bases short and J 0 bases short, with 9 bases between. The CDR3 has 15 amino acids. The CDR3 coding sequence is TGTGCCAGCAGTGGTCGCAGTACGAACACCGGGGAGCTGTTTTTT. Translating it yields CASSGRSTNTGELFF.

V is TRBV7-9 and J is TRBJ2-2; 7 positions match TRBD1. The CDR3 spans 14 residues. V lost 5 bases to trimming and J lost 4 bases; unmatched junction nucleotides: 4. From germline, CDR1 is SEHNR and CDR2 FQNEAQ (reference sequence). CDR3 amino acids: CASSPAGGTGELFF. The CDR3 DNA sequence: TGTGCCAGCAGCCCGGCAGGGGGCACCGGGGAGCTGTTTTTT.

The chain joins TRBV4-3 to TRBJ2-1; 8 bases fit TRBD2. V gave up 2 bases and J gave up 3 bases; unmatched junction bases: 3. CDR1 and CDR2 (germline): LGHNA, YSLEER. This CDR3 contains 15 residues. The CDR3 DNA follows: TGCGCCAGCAGCCAACCCGGGACTAGCTACAATGAGCAGTTCTTC. Translation: CASSQPGTSYNEQFF.

The chain couples TRBV6-5 to TRBJ1-2; no reliable D call. Germline-derived CDR1 and CDR2 are MNHEY and SVGAGI. The CDR3 is 15 amino acids. V dropped 7 bases and J dropped 0 bases, with 15 bases sitting between them. The CDR3 bases are TGTGCCAGCAAACCCCCGGACGGAGCTAACTATGGCTACACCTTC. Residues: CASKPPDGANYGYTF.

The CDR3 DNA follows: TGTGCCAGCAGTTACAGGGACGACAATGAGCAGTTCTTC. Translating gives CASSYRDDNEQFF. The chain combines TRBV6-5 with TRBJ2-1; D tentatively fits TRBD1 or TRBD2 (5 bases each). Germline V gene data show CDR1 as MNHEY and CDR2 as SVGAGI. Trimming pared 2 bases from V and 5 bases from J, leaving 7 bases between. The CDR3 sequence is 13 residues long.

The rearrangement joins TRBV27 to TRBJ2-5, with D tentatively TRBD1 (6 bases). Trimming removed 0 bases at V and 0 bases at J, with 14 bases between. The CDR3 length is 17 residues. The germline CDR1 and CDR2 sequences are MNHEY and SMNVEV (reference sequence). The CDR3 DNA sequence: TGTGCCAGCAGTTTATCACAGGGCCGATTTTACCAAGAGACCCAGTACTTC. As protein: CASSLSQGRFYQETQYF.

This chain uses TRBV27 with TRBJ1-4; the D gene is possibly TRBD1 (6 bases). This CDR3 is built from 14 residues. The V and J ends lost 5 bases and 8 bases respectively, with 15 bases between them. Germline lookup yields CDR1 MNHEY and CDR2 SMNVEV (reference sequence). The CDR3 DNA is TGTGCCAGCAGTGCAGGGGTCTTTCCGGAAAAACTGTTTTTT. Translating it yields CASSAGVFPEKLFF.